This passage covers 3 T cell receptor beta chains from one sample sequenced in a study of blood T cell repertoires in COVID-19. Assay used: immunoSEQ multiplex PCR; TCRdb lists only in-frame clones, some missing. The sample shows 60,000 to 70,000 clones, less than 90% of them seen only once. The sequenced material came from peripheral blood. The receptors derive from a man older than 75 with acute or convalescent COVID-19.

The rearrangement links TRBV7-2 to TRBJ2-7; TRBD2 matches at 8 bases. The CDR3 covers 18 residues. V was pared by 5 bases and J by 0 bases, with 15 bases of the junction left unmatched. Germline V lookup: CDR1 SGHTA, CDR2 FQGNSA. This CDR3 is CASSLSRGGRWGSYEQYF. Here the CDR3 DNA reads TGTGCCAGCAGCCTCTCACGGGGCGGGAGGTGGGGCTCCTACGAGCAGTACTTC. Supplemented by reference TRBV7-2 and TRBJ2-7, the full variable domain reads GAGVSQSPSNKVTEKGKDVELRCDPISGHTALYWYRQSLGQGLEFLIYFQGNSAPDKSGLPSDRFSAERTGGSVSTLTIQRTQQEDSAVYLCASSLSRGGRWGSYEQYFGPGTRLTVT.

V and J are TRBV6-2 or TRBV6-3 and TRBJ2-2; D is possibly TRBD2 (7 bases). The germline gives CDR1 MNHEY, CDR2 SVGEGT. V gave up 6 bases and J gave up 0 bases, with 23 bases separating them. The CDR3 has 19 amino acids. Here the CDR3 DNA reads TGTGCCAGCAGCCCCCTAAGGGGGAGGGCCTTAACGAACACCGGGGAGCTGTTTTTT. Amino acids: CASSPLRGRALTNTGELFF.

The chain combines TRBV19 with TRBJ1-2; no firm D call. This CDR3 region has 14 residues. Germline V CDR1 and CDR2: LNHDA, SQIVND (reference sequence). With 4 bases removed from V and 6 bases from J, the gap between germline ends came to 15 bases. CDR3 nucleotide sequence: TGTGCCAGTAGTAAGGCCAGCCAGACTAATGGCTACACCTTC. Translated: CASSKASQTNGYTF. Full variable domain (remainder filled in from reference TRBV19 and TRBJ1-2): DGGITQSPKYLFRKEGQNVTLSCEQNLNHDAMYWYRQDPGQGLRLIYYSQIVNDFQKGDIAEGYSVSREKKESFPLTVTSAQKNPTAFYLCASSKASQTNGYTFGSGTRLTVV.